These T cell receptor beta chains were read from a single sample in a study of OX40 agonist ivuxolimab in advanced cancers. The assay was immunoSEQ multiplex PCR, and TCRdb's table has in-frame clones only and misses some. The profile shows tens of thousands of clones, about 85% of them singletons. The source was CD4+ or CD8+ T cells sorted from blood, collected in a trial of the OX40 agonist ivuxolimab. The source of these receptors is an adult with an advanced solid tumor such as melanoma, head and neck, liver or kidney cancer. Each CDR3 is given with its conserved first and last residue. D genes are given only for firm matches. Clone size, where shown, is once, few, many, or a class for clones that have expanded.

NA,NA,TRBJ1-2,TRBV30,TGTGCCTGTCGGGGAGCTAACTATGGCTACACCTTC,CACRGANYGYTF
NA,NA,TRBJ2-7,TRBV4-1,TGCGCCAGCAGCCAAGATCCTGGAGGGGGGACCTACGAGCAGTACTTC,CASSQDPGGGTYEQYF
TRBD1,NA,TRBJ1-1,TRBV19,TGTGCCAGTAGTATAGTTGACAGGGGGGTCGTTACTGAAGCTTTCTTT,CASSIVDRGVVTEAFF
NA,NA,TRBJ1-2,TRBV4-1,TGCGCCAGCAGCCAAGAATGGGAAGGGAACTATGGCTACACCTTC,CASSQEWEGNYGYTF
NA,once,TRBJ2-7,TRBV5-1,TGCGCCAGCAGCTTGGAAGCGAGCTCCTACGAGCAGTACTTC,CASSLEASSYEQYF
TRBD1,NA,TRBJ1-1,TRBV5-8,TGTGCCAGCAGCCTGGGGACAGGGACGGCTGAAGCTTTCTTT,CASSLGTGTAEAFF
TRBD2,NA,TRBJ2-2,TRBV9,TGTGCCAGCAGTGAGAGGTCTAGCGGGGGCTCGAACACCGGGGAGCTGTTTTTT,CASSERSSGGSNTGELFF
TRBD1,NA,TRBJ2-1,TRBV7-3,TGTGCCAGCAGCCCTCCGGGACAGGCACCGAATGAGCAGTTCTTC,CASSPPGQAPNEQFF
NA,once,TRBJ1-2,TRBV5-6,TGTGCCAGCAGCTTGGAAGGGTTCGTGGTGGGGAGGGACTATGGCTACACCTTC,CASSLEGFVVGRDYGYTF
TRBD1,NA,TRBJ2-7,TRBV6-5,TGTGCCAGCAGTTACACCCAGGGGGCTCCCCGGGACGAGCAGTACTTC,CASSYTQGAPRDEQYF
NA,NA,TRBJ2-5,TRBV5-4,TGTGCCAGCAGCTTGGGTGGCAGGGGAAAGACCCAGTACTTC,CASSLGGRGKTQYF
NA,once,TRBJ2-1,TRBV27,TGTGCCAGCAGCGCAGGGGTTACTGAGCAGTTCTTC,CASSAGVTEQFF
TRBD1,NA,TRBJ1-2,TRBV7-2,TGTGCCAGCAGCTTAGCCGCTCGGACAGGAAGGACAACTAACTATGGCTACACCTTC,CASSLAARTGRTTNYGYTF
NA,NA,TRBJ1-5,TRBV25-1,TGTGCCAGCAGTGAGAAACAGGGACATCAGCCCCAGCATTTT,CASSEKQGHQPQHF
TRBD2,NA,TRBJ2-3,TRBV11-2,TGTGCCAGCAGCTTTCCACGAAGCGGGGGGGCCACAGATACGCAGTATTTT,CASSFPRSGGATDTQYF
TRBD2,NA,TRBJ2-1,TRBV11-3,TGTGCCAGCAGCTCAGGACTAGACAATGAGCAGTTCTTC,CASSSGLDNEQFF
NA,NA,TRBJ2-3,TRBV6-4,TGTGCCAGCAGTAGCTCCACCTCTAGCACAGATACGCAGTATTTT,CASSSSTSSTDTQYF
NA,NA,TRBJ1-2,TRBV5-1,TGCGCCAGCAGCTTGGGAACCGGGACACCAAACTATGGCTACACCTTC,CASSLGTGTPNYGYTF
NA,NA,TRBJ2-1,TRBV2,TGTGCCAGCAGTGCGCACAGCGAAGTCCCCGACAATGAGCAGTTCTTC,CASSAHSEVPDNEQFF
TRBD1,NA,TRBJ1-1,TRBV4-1,TGCGCCAGCAGCCAAGGGGGGACAGGGCGAACTGAAGCTTTCTTT,CASSQGGTGRTEAFF
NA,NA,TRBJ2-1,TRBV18,TGTGCCAGCTCACCAGAGATAGTATCCGATGAGCAGTTCTTC,CASSPEIVSDEQFF
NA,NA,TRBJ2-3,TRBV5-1,TGCGCCAGCAGCTTGGCGTCGGGGGAGTACACAGATACGCAGTATTTT,CASSLASGEYTDTQYF
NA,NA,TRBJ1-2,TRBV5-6,TGTGCCAGCAGCGCAAACCGGGTATGGGGCTACACCTTC,CASSANRVWGYTF
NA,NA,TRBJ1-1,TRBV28,TGTGCCAGCAGTCTCCGGGGCAACAGGGACACTGAAGCTTTCTTT,CASSLRGNRDTEAFF
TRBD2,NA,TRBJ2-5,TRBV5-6,TGTGCCAGCAGAGCGGGATACCAAGAGACCCAGTACTTC,CASRAGYQETQYF
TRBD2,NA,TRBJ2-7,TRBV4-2,TGTGCCAGCAGCCGCCCAGGGAGCGGGACCTACGAGCAGTACTTC,CASSRPGSGTYEQYF
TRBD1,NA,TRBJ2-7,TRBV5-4,TGTGCCAGCAGAATGGCAGGGGGAGAGCAGTACTTC,CASRMAGGEQYF
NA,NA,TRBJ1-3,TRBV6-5,TGTGCCAGCAGGCGGGGACCGATTTCTGGAAACACCATATATTTT,CASRRGPISGNTIYF
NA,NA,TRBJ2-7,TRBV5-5,TGTGCCAGCAGCTCGGGACACAACTACGAGCAGTACTTC,CASSSGHNYEQYF
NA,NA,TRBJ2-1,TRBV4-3,TGCGCCAGCAGCCAAGATAGACAGAGCTCCTACAATGAGCAGTTCTTC,CASSQDRQSSYNEQFF
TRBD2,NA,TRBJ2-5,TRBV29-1,TGCAGCGTTCGATTAGCGGGGGACAACCAAGAGACCCAGTACTTC,CSVRLAGDNQETQYF
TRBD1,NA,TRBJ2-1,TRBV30,TGTGCGGTCGGGACAGGGGGCTTCTACAATGAGCAGTTCTTC,CAVGTGGFYNEQFF
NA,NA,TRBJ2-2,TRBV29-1,TGCAGCGTACTTAGGGGAACCGGGGAGCTGTTTTTT,CSVLRGTGELFF
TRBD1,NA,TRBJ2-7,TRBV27,TGTGCCAGCAGTTTATTCGGACAGGGGACAAACGAGCAGTACTTC,CASSLFGQGTNEQYF
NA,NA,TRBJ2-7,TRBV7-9,TGTGCCAGCAGCTCCGCATACGAGCAGTACTTC,CASSSAYEQYF
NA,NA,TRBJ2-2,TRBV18,TGTGCCAGCTCACTGGACGGGGCGACCGGGGAGCTGTTTTTT,CASSLDGATGELFF
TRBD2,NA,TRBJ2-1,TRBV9,TGTGCCAGCAGCGAAGGACTAGCGGGGTCTTACAATGAGCAGTTCTTC,CASSEGLAGSYNEQFF
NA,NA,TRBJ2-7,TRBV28,TGTGCCAGCAGTTTACCAGCGGAGACCTCCTACGAGCAGTACTTC,CASSLPAETSYEQYF
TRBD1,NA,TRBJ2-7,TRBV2,TGTGCCAGCAGGGACTTTGGGACAGGGCACTACGAGCAGTACTTC,CASRDFGTGHYEQYF
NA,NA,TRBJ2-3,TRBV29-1,TGCAGCGTTTCTAGGACTAGCACAGATACGCAGTATTTT,CSVSRTSTDTQYF
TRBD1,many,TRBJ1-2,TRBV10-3,TGTGCCATCAGTGAGCCTGACAGGGAAATTACCTATGGCTACACCTTC,CAISEPDREITYGYTF
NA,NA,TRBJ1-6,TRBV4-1,TGCGCCAGCAGCCGGGAGGGTTCTAATTCACCCCTCCACTTT,CASSREGSNSPLHF
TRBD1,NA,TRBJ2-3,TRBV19,TGTGCCAGTAGTAGGGGCCCCGACAGGGATACAGATACGCAGTATTTT,CASSRGPDRDTDTQYF
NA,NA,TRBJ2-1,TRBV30,TGTGCCTGGAGCGCGGGACCGTCTAATGAGCAGTTCTTC,CAWSAGPSNEQFF
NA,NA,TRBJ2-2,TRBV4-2,TGTGCCAGCAGCCAAGGAGAAGGGGCCCACACCGGGGAGCTGTTTTTT,CASSQGEGAHTGELFF
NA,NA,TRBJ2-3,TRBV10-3,TGTGCCGCCACGGGACTCCTTTCAGATACGCAGTATTTT,CAATGLLSDTQYF
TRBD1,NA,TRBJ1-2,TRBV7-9,TGTGCCAGCAGCTCCGCGGACAGGGGGCTAGCTGCGTTGAATGGCTACACCTTC,CASSSADRGLAALNGYTF
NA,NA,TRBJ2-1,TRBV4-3,TGCGCCAGCAGCCAGGGGGGTGAGCAGTTCTTC,CASSQGGEQFF
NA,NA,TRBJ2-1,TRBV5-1,TGCGCCAGCAGCTTGTGGGTTGGGTCCTACAATGAGCAGTTCTTC,CASSLWVGSYNEQFF
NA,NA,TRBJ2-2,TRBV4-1,TGCGCCAGCAGCCAAGTAGGGGGGACTCAATCCACCGGGGAGCTGTTTTTT,CASSQVGGTQSTGELFF
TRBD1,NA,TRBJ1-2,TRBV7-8,TGTGCCAGCAGCGCTTACAGGGGAACTGACTATGGCTACACCTTC,CASSAYRGTDYGYTF